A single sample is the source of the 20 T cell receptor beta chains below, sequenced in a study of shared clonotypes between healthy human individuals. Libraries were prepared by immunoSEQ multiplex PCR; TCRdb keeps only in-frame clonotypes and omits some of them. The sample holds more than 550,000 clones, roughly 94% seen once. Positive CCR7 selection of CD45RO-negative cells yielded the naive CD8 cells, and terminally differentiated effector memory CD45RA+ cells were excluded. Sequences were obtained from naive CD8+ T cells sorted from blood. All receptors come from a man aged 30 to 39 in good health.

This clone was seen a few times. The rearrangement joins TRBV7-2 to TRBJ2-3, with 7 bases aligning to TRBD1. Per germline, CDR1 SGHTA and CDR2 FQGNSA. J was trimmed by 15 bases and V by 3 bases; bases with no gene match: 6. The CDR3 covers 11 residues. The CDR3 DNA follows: TGTGCCAGCAGCTTCGGGACAGCTTCATATTTT. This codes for CASSFGTASYF.

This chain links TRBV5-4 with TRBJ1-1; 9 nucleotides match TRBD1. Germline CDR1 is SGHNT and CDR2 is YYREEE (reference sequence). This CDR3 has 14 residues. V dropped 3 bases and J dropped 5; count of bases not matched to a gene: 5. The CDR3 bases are TGTGCCAGCAGCTCGGGACAGGGTGGAACTGAAGCTTTCTTT. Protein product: CASSSGQGGTEAFF.

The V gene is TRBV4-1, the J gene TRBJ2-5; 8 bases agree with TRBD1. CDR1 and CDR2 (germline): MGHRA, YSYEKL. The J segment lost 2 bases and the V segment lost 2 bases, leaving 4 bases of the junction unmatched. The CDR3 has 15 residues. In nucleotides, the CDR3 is TGCGCCAGCAGCCAACCTGACAGGGGACAAGAGACCCAGTACTTC. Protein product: CASSQPDRGQETQYF.

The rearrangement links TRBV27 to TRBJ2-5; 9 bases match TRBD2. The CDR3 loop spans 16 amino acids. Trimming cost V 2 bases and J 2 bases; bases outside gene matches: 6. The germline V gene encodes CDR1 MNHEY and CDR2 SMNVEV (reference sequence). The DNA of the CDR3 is TGTGCCAGCAGTTTAACGGGACTAGCCCTTCAAGAGACCCAGTACTTC. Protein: CASSLTGLALQETQYF.

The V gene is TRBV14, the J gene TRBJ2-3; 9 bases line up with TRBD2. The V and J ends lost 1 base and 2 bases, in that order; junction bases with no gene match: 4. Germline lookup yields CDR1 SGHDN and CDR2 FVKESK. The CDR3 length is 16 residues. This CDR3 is CASSQVLAGITDTQYF. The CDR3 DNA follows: TGTGCCAGCAGCCAAGTTCTAGCGGGAATCACAGATACGCAGTATTTT.

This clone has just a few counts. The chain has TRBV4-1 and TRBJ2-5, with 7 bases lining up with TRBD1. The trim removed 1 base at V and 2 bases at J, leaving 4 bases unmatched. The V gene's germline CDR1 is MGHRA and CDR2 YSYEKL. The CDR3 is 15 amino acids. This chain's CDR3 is CASSQVGQAQETQYF. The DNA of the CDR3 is TGCGCCAGCAGCCAAGTCGGACAGGCGCAAGAGACCCAGTACTTC.

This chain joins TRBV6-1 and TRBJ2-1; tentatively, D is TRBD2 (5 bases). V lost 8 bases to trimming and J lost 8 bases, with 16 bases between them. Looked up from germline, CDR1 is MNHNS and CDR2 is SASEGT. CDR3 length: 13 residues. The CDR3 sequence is CASRPLARDEQFF. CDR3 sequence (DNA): TGTGCCAGCCGGCCTCTAGCTCGCGATGAGCAGTTCTTC.

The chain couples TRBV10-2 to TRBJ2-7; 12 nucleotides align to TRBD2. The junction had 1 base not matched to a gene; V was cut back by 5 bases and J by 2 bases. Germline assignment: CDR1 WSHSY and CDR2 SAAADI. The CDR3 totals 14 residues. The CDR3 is CASSLAGGPYEQYF. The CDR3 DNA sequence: TGCGCCAGCAGTCTAGCGGGAGGGCCCTACGAGCAGTACTTC.

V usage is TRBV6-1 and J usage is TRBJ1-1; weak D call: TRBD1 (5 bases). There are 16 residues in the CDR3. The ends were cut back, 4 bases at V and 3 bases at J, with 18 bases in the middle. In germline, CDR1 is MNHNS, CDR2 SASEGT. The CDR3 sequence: CASSVGAGGVDTEAFF. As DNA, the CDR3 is TGTGCCAGCAGTGTAGGAGCCGGGGGGGTTGACACTGAAGCTTTCTTT.

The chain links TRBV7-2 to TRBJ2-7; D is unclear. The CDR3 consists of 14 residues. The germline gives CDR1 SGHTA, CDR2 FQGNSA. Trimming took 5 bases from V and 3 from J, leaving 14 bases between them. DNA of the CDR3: TGTGCCAGCAGCCAGAGTGGGGTCCTCTACGAGCAGTACTTC. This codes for CASSQSGVLYEQYF.

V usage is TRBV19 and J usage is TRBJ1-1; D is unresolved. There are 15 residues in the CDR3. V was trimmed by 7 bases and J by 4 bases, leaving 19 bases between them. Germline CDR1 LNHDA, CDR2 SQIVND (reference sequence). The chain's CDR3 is CASKYPSAPPTEAFF. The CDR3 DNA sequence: TGTGCCAGTAAGTACCCTTCAGCTCCTCCCACTGAAGCTTTCTTT. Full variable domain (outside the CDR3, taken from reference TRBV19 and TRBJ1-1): DGGITQSPKYLFRKEGQNVTLSCEQNLNHDAMYWYRQDPGQGLRLIYYSQIVNDFQKGDIAEGYSVSREKKESFPLTVTSAQKNPTAFYLCASKYPSAPPTEAFFGQGTRLTVV.

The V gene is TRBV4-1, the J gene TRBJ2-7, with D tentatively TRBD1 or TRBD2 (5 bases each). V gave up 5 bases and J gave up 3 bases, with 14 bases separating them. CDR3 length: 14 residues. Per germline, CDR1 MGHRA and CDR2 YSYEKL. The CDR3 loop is CASSDEGRLYEQYF. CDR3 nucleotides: TGCGCCAGCAGCGATGAGGGGAGACTCTACGAGCAGTACTTC.

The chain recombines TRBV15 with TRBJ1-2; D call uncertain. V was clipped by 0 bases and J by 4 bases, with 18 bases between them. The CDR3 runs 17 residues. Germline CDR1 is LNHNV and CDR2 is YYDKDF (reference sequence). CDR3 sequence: CATSRDPTSRLVYGYTF. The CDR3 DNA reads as TGTGCCACCAGCAGAGATCCTACCTCCAGACTCGTCTATGGCTACACCTTC.

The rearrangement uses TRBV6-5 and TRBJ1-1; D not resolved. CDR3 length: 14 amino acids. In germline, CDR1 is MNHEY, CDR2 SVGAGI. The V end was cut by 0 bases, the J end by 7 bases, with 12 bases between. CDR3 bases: TGTGCCAGCAGTTACTCAAACAGCGCAATTGAAGCTTTCTTT. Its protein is CASSYSNSAIEAFF.

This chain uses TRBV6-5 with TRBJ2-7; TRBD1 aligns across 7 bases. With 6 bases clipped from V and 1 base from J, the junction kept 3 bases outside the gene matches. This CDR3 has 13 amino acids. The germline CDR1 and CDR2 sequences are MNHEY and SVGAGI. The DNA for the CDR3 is TGTGCCAGCAGCCTACAGGGGTCCTACGAGCAGTACTTC. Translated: CASSLQGSYEQYF.

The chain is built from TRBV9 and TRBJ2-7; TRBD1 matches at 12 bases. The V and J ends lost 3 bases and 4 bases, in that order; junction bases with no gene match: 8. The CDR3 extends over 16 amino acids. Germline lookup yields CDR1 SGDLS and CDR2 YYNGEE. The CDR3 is CASSATGTGGGYEQYF. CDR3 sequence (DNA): TGTGCCAGCAGCGCTACCGGGACAGGGGGCGGGTACGAGCAGTACTTC.

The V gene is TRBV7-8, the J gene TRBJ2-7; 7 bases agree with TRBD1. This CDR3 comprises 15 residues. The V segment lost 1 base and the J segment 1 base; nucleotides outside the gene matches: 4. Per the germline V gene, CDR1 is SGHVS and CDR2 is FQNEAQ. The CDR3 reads CASSLEGQASYEQYF. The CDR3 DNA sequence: TGTGCCAGCAGCTTAGAAGGACAGGCTTCCTACGAGCAGTACTTC.

The DNA of the CDR3 is TGTGCCAGTAGTCCCGAGGGTACAGGGGGCTTCGGAGATACGCAGTATTTT. Translated: CASSPEGTGGFGDTQYF. The genes are TRBV19 and TRBJ2-3; 9 bases match TRBD1. The CDR3 is 17 amino acids. Germline loops: CDR1 LNHDA, CDR2 SQIVND (reference sequence). V shed 5 bases and J 5 bases; nucleotides not matched to a gene: 14.

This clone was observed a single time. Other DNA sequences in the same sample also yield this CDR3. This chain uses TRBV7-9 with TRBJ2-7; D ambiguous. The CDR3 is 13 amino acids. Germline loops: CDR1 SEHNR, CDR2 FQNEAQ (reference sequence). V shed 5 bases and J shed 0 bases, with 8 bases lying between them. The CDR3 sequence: CASSPSSSYEQYF. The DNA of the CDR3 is TGTGCCAGCAGCCCCTCGAGCTCCTACGAGCAGTACTTC.

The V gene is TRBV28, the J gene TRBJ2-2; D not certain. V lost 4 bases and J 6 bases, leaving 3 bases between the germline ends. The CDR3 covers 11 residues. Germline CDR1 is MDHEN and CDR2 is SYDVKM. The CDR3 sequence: CASSWPGELFF. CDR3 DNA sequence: TGTGCCAGCAGTTGGCCCGGGGAGCTGTTTTTT.